Listed below are T cell receptor beta chains from one sample, sequenced in a study of CD8+ T cells in alopecia areata. TCRdb's table, derived via immunoSEQ multiplex PCR, lists solely in-frame clones and lacks some. The sample holds about 180,000 clones, about 53% seen once. Sequencing used CD8+ T cells sorted from blood, obtained at week 24, from a patient treated with tofacitinib. These receptors all come from a human donor with alopecia areata. CDR3s include the opening cysteine and the closing phenylalanine or tryptophan. D genes are given only for firm matches. Clone size appears in some rows only: once, few, many, or a class for an expanded clone.

d_gene | abundance | j_gene | v_gene | CDR3aa | CDR3nt
TRBD1 | - | TRBJ2-1 | TRBV5-1 | CASSLQGAAYNEQFF | TGCGCCAGCAGCTTACAGGGGGCCGCCTACAATGAGCAGTTCTTC
- | - | TRBJ1-1 | TRBV5-5 | CASSLYGQGTEAFF | TGTGCCAGCAGCTTGTATGGCCAGGGGACTGAAGCTTTCTTT
- | - | TRBJ2-6 | TRBV5-6 | CASSLSGVPSGANVLTF | TGTGCCAGCAGCTTGTCCGGGGTTCCCTCTGGGGCCAACGTCCTGACTTTC
- | - | TRBJ1-5 | TRBV4-3 | CASSQERGLVHNQPQHF | TGCGCCAGCAGCCAAGAGCGAGGGCTGGTTCACAATCAGCCCCAGCATTTT
- | - | TRBJ2-3 | TRBV5-6 | CASLKSGADTQYF | TGTGCCAGCTTGAAGTCAGGGGCAGATACGCAGTATTTT
TRBD1 | - | TRBJ2-1 | TRBV9 | CASSVSGTGLNNEQFF | TGTGCCAGCAGCGTATCGGGGACAGGACTTAACAATGAGCAGTTCTTC
TRBD2 | - | TRBJ2-3 | TRBV9 | CASSVTSGGTDTQYF | TGTGCCAGCAGCGTTACTAGCGGGGGAACAGATACGCAGTATTTT
- | few | TRBJ2-1 | TRBV10-3 | CAIRLDRSDYNEQFF | TGTGCCATCAGACTAGACAGGTCAGATTACAATGAGCAGTTCTTC
- | once | TRBJ1-1 | TRBV15 | CATSGEGGTEAFF | TGTGCCACCAGCGGCGAGGGTGGGACTGAAGCTTTCTTT
TRBD1 | - | TRBJ2-1 | TRBV19 | CASSSRDRYNEQFF | TGTGCCAGTAGTAGCCGGGACAGGTACAATGAGCAGTTCTTC
- | - | TRBJ2-1 | TRBV30 | CAWNTGGNEQFF | TGTGCCTGGAATACCGGGGGCAATGAGCAGTTCTTC
TRBD1 | - | TRBJ2-2 | TRBV7-7 | CASSPDRTNTGELFF | TGTGCCAGCAGCCCGGACAGGACCAACACCGGGGAGCTGTTTTTT
- | few | TRBJ2-2 | TRBV29-1 | CSGILQSGELFF | TGCAGCGGGATACTGCAATCCGGGGAGCTGTTTTTT
TRBD1 | - | TRBJ1-5 | TRBV5-6 | CASSPGTGSNQPQHF | TGTGCCAGCAGCCCCGGGACAGGGTCAAATCAGCCCCAGCATTTT
- | few | TRBJ2-4 | TRBV2 | CASQTGRGKKNIQYF | TGTGCCAGCCAAACTGGGCGGGGAAAAAAAAACATTCAGTACTTC
TRBD2 | few | TRBJ2-1 | TRBV29-1 | CSADGLAGGRNEQFF | TGCAGCGCGGACGGACTAGCGGGGGGCCGCAATGAGCAGTTCTTC
TRBD2 | - | TRBJ2-3 | TRBV15 | CATSTIAGTTDTQYF | TGTGCCACCAGCACCATAGCGGGGACCACAGATACGCAGTATTTT
- | - | TRBJ2-6 | TRBV6-6 | CASAGAGAGANVLTF | TGTGCCAGCGCGGGGGCAGGGGCTGGGGCCAACGTCCTGACTTTC
TRBD1 | - | TRBJ1-2 | TRBV7-9 | CASSYAGTGKQRDGYTF | TGTGCCAGCAGCTACGCCGGGACAGGGAAACAAAGGGATGGCTACACCTTC
- | - | TRBJ1-1 | TRBV11-2 | CASSLEQHTEAFF | TGTGCCAGCAGCTTAGAACAGCACACTGAAGCTTTCTTT
- | - | TRBJ2-4 | TRBV7-9 | CASSLQVRYGVNVQYF | TGTGCCAGCAGCTTACAAGTGAGATACGGGGTCAACGTTCAGTACTTC
TRBD1 | - | TRBJ1-2 | TRBV19 | CASSRDRVNGYTF | TGTGCCAGTAGTAGGGACAGGGTGAACGGCTACACCTTC
- | - | TRBJ2-6 | TRBV5-6 | CASSFSKGWSSGANVLTF | TGTGCCAGCAGCTTCTCGAAGGGTTGGAGCTCTGGGGCCAACGTCCTGACTTTC
- | few | TRBJ2-1 | TRBV21-1 | CATPCSGIKCDEQFF | TGTGCCACCCCATGCTCGGGAATTAAGTGCGATGAGCAGTTCTTC
- | - | TRBJ2-7 | TRBV19 | CASSRPPYEQYF | TGTGCCAGTAGTCGGCCACCCTACGAGCAGTACTTC
- | few | TRBJ2-1 | TRBV4-1 | CASSPSRRTNNEQFF | TGCGCCAGCAGCCCTTCCCGCCGAACAAACAATGAGCAGTTCTTC
- | once | TRBJ2-1 | TRBV4-3 | CASSQEGTPNEQFF | TGCGCCAGCAGCCAAGAGGGGACTCCCAATGAGCAGTTCTTC
TRBD1 | - | TRBJ1-2 | TRBV25-1 | CASSGQGAYYGYTF | TGTGCCAGCAGTGGACAGGGGGCTTACTATGGCTACACCTTC
TRBD1 | - | TRBJ1-1 | TRBV29-1 | CSAGGGDTEAFF | TGCAGCGCAGGGGGAGGCGACACTGAAGCTTTCTTT